The rows below give T cell receptor beta chains drawn from one sample of a study of shared T cell receptors in the human thymus. TCRdb keeps only in-frame clones here, not all; method: immunoSEQ multiplex PCR. The sample holds hundreds of thousands of clones, 80% to 90% seen once. This same sample was also taken into another study, of human thymus T cells.

Sequencing used thymocytes. All receptors come from a boy less than two years old with a congenital heart defect. CDR3s include the opening cysteine and the closing phenylalanine or tryptophan. Each record gives: J gene, D gene, clone size, V gene, CDR3 DNA, CDR3 protein. D genes are given only for firm matches. Only part of the rows carry a size: once, few, many, or a class if the clone is expanded.

>TRBJ2-7|TRBD2|few|TRBV7-2
TGTGCCAGCAGCTTATTTGTGCGGGAGGAGCAGTACTTC
CASSLFVREEQYF
>TRBJ1-5|-|once|TRBV2
TGTGCCAGCAGTTTAGGCCAGGGATCTAGCAATCAGCCCCAGCATTTT
CASSLGQGSSNQPQHF
>TRBJ2-5|TRBD2|-|TRBV4-3
TGCGCCAGCAGCCAAGTAGCGGGGGGGAGTCAAGAGACCCAGTACTTC
CASSQVAGGSQETQYF
>TRBJ2-7|TRBD2|-|TRBV4-3
TGCGCCAGCAGCCATGGGGGACTAGCGGGAGGGTACTCCTACGAGCAGTACTTC
CASSHGGLAGGYSYEQYF
>TRBJ2-1|TRBD2|-|TRBV30
TGTGCCTGGATAGTGCGGGGGGGTGAGCAGTTCTTC
CAWIVRGGEQFF
>TRBJ2-7|TRBD2|-|TRBV4-2
TGTGCCAGCAGCCAATTGACTAGCGGGGTCCTCCCTGGGTACGAGCAGTACTTC
CASSQLTSGVLPGYEQYF
>TRBJ1-2|TRBD1|-|TRBV18
TGTGCCGCTGCCCTACAGGGGGCCCTAAACTACCCGTATGGCTACACCTTC
CAAALQGALNYPYGYTF
>TRBJ1-5|-|-|TRBV28
TGTGCCAGCATCAAAGCTGGGGCCCATCAGCCCCAGCATTTT
CASIKAGAHQPQHF
>TRBJ2-7|TRBD2|-|TRBV6-6
TGTGCCAGCAGGGGATTGCGGGAGGCTTCCTACGAGCAGTACTTC
CASRGLREASYEQYF
>TRBJ1-2|-|few|TRBV7-8
TGTGCCAGCAGCCCTTCTTGGGGGGACTATGGCTACACCTTC
CASSPSWGDYGYTF
>TRBJ2-2|-|-|TRBV12-5
TGTGCTAGTGGTTCCGTGGGGGGGCTCACCGGGGAGCTGTTTTTT
CASGSVGGLTGELFF
>TRBJ2-5|TRBD2|-|TRBV25-1
TGTGCCAGCAGTGAACGGAGACTAGCGGGAGGGCCGGAGACCCAGTACTTC
CASSERRLAGGPETQYF
>TRBJ2-7|-|once|TRBV18
TGTGCCAGCTCACCAGCGACTGGCTACGAGCAGTACTTC
CASSPATGYEQYF
>TRBJ2-1|TRBD2|-|TRBV28
TGTGCCAGCAGTCCCCCCGGCGGGAGGAAGAATGAGCAGTTCTTC
CASSPPGGRKNEQFF
>TRBJ2-1|TRBD1|once|TRBV28
TGTGCCAGCAGCCCCGTTGGGGACAGGGCCTACAATGAGCAGTTCTTC
CASSPVGDRAYNEQFF
>TRBJ2-1|-|-|TRBV5-1
TGCGCCAGCAGCTCGGGAATACTCGATGAGCAGTTCTTC
CASSSGILDEQFF
>TRBJ2-7|-|-|TRBV10-1
TGCGCCAGCAGTCCAGCGAAAGGCTACGAGCAGTACTTC
CASSPAKGYEQYF
>TRBJ2-2|-|-|TRBV6-1
TGTGCCAGCAGTGAATGGGGGCTAGGACCCGGGGAGCTGTTTTTT
CASSEWGLGPGELFF
>TRBJ2-5|TRBD2|-|TRBV20-1
TGCAGTGCTAGCGGGGGGGAGACCCAGTACTTC
CSASGGETQYF
>TRBJ2-5|TRBD2|-|TRBV4-3
TGCGCCAGCAGCCCCTTAGCGGGAGTAGGAGAGACCCAGTACTTC
CASSPLAGVGETQYF
>TRBJ1-6|-|once|TRBV5-1
TGCGCCAGCAGCTTTCGTGTCCAGGGGCAGGTTGATTCACCCCTCCACTTT
CASSFRVQGQVDSPLHF
>TRBJ2-5|TRBD1|-|TRBV28
TGTGCCAGCAGGTTAACAGGGGCGGCCCAGTACTTC
CASRLTGAAQYF
>TRBJ1-2|-|-|TRBV19
TGTGCCAGTAGTGCGGGGCCCAACTATGGCTACACCTTC
CASSAGPNYGYTF
>TRBJ2-1|TRBD2|-|TRBV27
TGTGCCAGCAGTTTAGAGGGACTGGCGGGAGGGCAGGGCTCCTACAATGAGCAGTTCTTC
CASSLEGLAGGQGSYNEQFF
>TRBJ2-1|TRBD1|-|TRBV6-5
TGTGCCAGCAGAAAGGACAGGGACAATGAGCAGTTCTTC
CASRKDRDNEQFF
>TRBJ2-1|-|-|TRBV28
TGTGCCAGCAGCAAAACGCCACGGAGCGAGCAGTTCTTC
CASSKTPRSEQFF
>TRBJ2-5|-|-|TRBV5-5
TGTGCCAGCAGCTTGCGGAGACAAGAGACCCAGTACTTC
CASSLRRQETQYF
>TRBJ1-2|TRBD1|few|TRBV19
TGTGCCAGTAGTTCGACAGGGGGCGATGGCTACACCTTC
CASSSTGGDGYTF
>TRBJ2-7|-|-|TRBV6-1
TGTGCCAGCAGTGAGAGACCACAGGGAGTAAGTGCCGAGCAGTACTTC
CASSERPQGVSAEQYF
>TRBJ1-1|-|-|TRBV7-8
TGTGCCAGCAGCCCTGGGGGCGGTGAAGCTTTCTTT
CASSPGGGEAFF
>TRBJ1-1|-|-|TRBV4-3
TGCGCCAGCAGCCAAGAGCGGGGGGCTGAAGCTTTCTTT
CASSQERGAEAFF
>TRBJ2-3|TRBD2|-|TRBV6-4
TGTGCCAGCAGACCCGGGGGGGCGCACACAGATACGCAGTATTTT
CASRPGGAHTDTQYF
>TRBJ2-5|-|few|TRBV2
TGTGCCAGCAGTCGGAAGACTGCACAAGAGACCCAGTACTTC
CASSRKTAQETQYF
>TRBJ2-7|TRBD1|-|TRBV5-4
TGTGCCAGCAGCTTGGGGGACAGCTATAATGCCTACGAGCAGTACTTC
CASSLGDSYNAYEQYF
>TRBJ2-7|-|-|TRBV5-3
TGTGCCAGAAGCTTGTCGTCAGCGACCTACGAGCAGTACTTC
CARSLSSATYEQYF
>TRBJ2-7|-|-|TRBV4-3
TGCGCCAGCAGCCACGGGCCGTCGGGGTCCTACGAGCAGTACTTC
CASSHGPSGSYEQYF
>TRBJ1-6|-|-|TRBV18
TGTGCCAGCTCACACGGGAAACCGAATTCACCCCTCCACTTT
CASSHGKPNSPLHF
>TRBJ2-7|TRBD2|-|TRBV4-1
TGCGCCAGCAGCCAAGATTGTTGCCGTACCGGGGGGATGGTAGCGGACTACGAGCAGTACTTC
CASSQDCCRTGGMVADYEQYF
>TRBJ1-5|-|-|TRBV15
TGTGCCACCTCCCGAGGCGACTCCAATCAGCCCCAGCATTTT
CATSRGDSNQPQHF
>TRBJ2-4|-|few|TRBV28
TGTGCCAGTCGAGAGGGTTATCTAGCCAAAAACATTCAGTACTTC
CASREGYLAKNIQYF
>TRBJ1-6|-|once|TRBV30
TGTGCCTGGAGCCCTCCTGGGAGAAATTCACCCCTCCACTTT
CAWSPPGRNSPLHF
>TRBJ2-3|-|once|TRBV6-6
TGTGCTAGCGGCCTCACAGATACGCAGTATTTT
CASGLTDTQYF
>TRBJ1-4|-|few|TRBV25-1
TGTGCCAGCACCGGGTTGGGTGAAAAACTGTTTTTT
CASTGLGEKLFF
>TRBJ2-7|TRBD2|-|TRBV27
TGTGCCAGCAGTGGCGGGAGTAAGATAGACGAGCAGTACTTC
CASSGGSKIDEQYF
>TRBJ1-2|-|-|TRBV12-5
TGTGCTAGTGGCCAATTTACTGGGCAGGGGCCACTTGCTAACTATGGCTACACCTTC
CASGQFTGQGPLANYGYTF
>TRBJ2-7|TRBD2|-|TRBV11-2
TGTGCCAGCAGCTTACCCGAAGAGGGAGGGCCAAAAGAGCAGTACTTC
CASSLPEEGGPKEQYF
>TRBJ1-4|-|-|TRBV25-1
TGTGCCAGCAAACAGGGTAGAAGGGTCGGCGAAAAACTGTTTTTT
CASKQGRRVGEKLFF
>TRBJ1-1|-|-|TRBV15
TGTGCCACCACCCGAGAGGCAGGGAACACTGAAGCTTTCTTT
CATTREAGNTEAFF
>TRBJ1-2|-|-|TRBV4-3
TGCGCCAGCAGCCAAGGACAGGACTATGGCTACACCTTC
CASSQGQDYGYTF
>TRBJ1-1|-|once|TRBV5-8
TGTGCCAGCAGCCCCACGGTCTCCGGGGGGAACACTGAAGCTTTCTTT
CASSPTVSGGNTEAFF